These 20 T cell receptor beta chains share one sample of origin, sequenced in a study of T cell responses to AZD1222 COVID-19 vaccine. Sequencing used immunoSEQ multiplex PCR; TCRdb keeps in-frame clones, though not all of them. The sample has about 120,000 clones; roughly 89% are singletons. The sample here was peripheral blood, taken on day 0 of AZD1222 vaccination. The origin of the receptors is an adult in good health.

The sample holds a few counts of this clone. The rearrangement uses TRBV28 and TRBJ2-6, with 8 bases identical to TRBD2. J was trimmed by 2 bases and V by 8 bases; bases with no gene match: 2. CDR3 size: 14 residues. Germline CDR1 MDHEN, CDR2 SYDVKM. CDR3 DNA: TGTGCCAGCGGGACTAGTGCTGGGGCCAACGTCCTGACTTTC. This translates into CASGTSAGANVLTF.

The J gene is TRBJ2-5, the V gene TRBV15; possibly TRBD2 for D (5 bases). CDR1 LNHNV and CDR2 YYDKDF come from the germline V gene (reference sequence). This CDR3 contains 15 residues. V was pared by 0 bases and J by 5 bases, with 13 bases between. The CDR3 DNA reads as TGTGCCACCAGCAGAGATCGGTGGGCTAGCGAGACCCAGTACTTC. Translation gives CATSRDRWASETQYF.

The CDR3: CAISESQGASEKLFF. The DNA for the CDR3 is TGTGCCATCAGTGAGTCTCAGGGGGCGAGTGAAAAACTGTTTTTT. The chain has TRBV10-3 and TRBJ1-4, with TRBD1 identical over 8 bases. V lost 0 bases, J lost 7 bases, and 4 bases stayed unmatched. Per the germline V gene, CDR1 is ENHRY and CDR2 is SYGVKD. This CDR3 has 15 residues.

The CDR3 loop reads CASIHPYDRADTQYF. DNA of the CDR3: TGTGCCAGCATCCATCCGTATGACAGGGCAGATACGCAGTATTTT. The chain couples TRBV7-9 to TRBJ2-3; TRBD1 agrees at 7 bases. Germline CDR1 reads SEHNR; CDR2 reads FQNEAQ (reference sequence). The trim removed 7 bases at V and 4 bases at J, leaving 11 bases unmatched. The CDR3 has 15 residues.

The CDR3 bases are TGCGCCAGCTCTGGAGGGGGAAACACCGGGGAGCTGTTTTTT. It encodes CASSGGGNTGELFF. J is TRBJ2-2 and V is TRBV5-1; either TRBD1 or TRBD2 may fit D (6 bases each). Germline V gene sequence: CDR1 SGHRS, CDR2 YFSETQ. The CDR3 has 14 residues. V gave up 7 bases and J gave up 2 bases, with 12 bases separating them.

The chain combines TRBV19 with TRBJ1-1; 12 positions agree with TRBD1. With V trimmed by 7 bases and J by 6 bases, 21 bases remained unmatched. The germline V gene encodes CDR1 LNHDA and CDR2 SQIVND (reference sequence). CDR3 length equals 19 residues. The CDR3 is CASTIRGGGTGGAGAEAFF. The DNA of the CDR3 is TGTGCCAGTACCATTAGGGGTGGTGGGACAGGGGGCGCCGGGGCTGAAGCTTTCTTT. Together with reference TRBV19 and TRBJ1-1, the CDR3 gives the full variable domain: DGGITQSPKYLFRKEGQNVTLSCEQNLNHDAMYWYRQDPGQGLRLIYYSQIVNDFQKGDIAEGYSVSREKKESFPLTVTSAQKNPTAFYLCASTIRGGGTGGAGAEAFFGQGTRLTVV.

The chain is built from TRBV5-5 and TRBJ1-1; D remains ambiguous. The CDR3 runs 12 residues. In germline, CDR1 is SGHKS, CDR2 YYEKEE (reference sequence). Trimming cost V 0 bases and J 7 bases, with 7 bases left between them. CDR3 sequence reads: CASSLGSGEAFF. CDR3 DNA sequence: TGTGCCAGCAGCTTGGGATCCGGTGAAGCTTTCTTT.

V usage is TRBV27 and J usage is TRBJ1-6; D unresolved. This CDR3 is built from 12 residues. The germline V and J ends were trimmed by 10 bases and 2 bases, with 6 bases remaining between them. Looked up from germline, CDR1 is MNHEY and CDR2 is SMNVEV (reference sequence). The CDR3: CATGPYNSPLHF. CDR3 coding DNA: TGTGCCACCGGACCCTATAATTCACCCCTCCACTTT.

V gene TRBV6-5 combines with J gene TRBJ2-3; tentative D call: TRBD2 (6 bases). This CDR3 region has 14 residues. Trimming cost V 7 bases and J 4 bases, with 15 bases left between them. Germline CDR1 MNHEY, CDR2 SVGAGI. In nucleotides, the CDR3 is TGTGCCAGCATCGGGGCGGGGTCCCCAGATACGCAGTATTTT. Encoded protein: CASIGAGSPDTQYF.

CDR3 region: CASGSGQDYSYEQYF. In nucleotides, the CDR3 is TGTGCTAGTGGTTCGGGACAGGATTACTCCTACGAGCAGTACTTC. V usage is TRBV12-5 and J usage is TRBJ2-7; the match to TRBD1 covers 8 bases. The V segment lost 4 bases and the J segment 0 bases; nucleotides outside the gene matches: 5. Germline V gives CDR1 LGHNT, CDR2 FRNRAP. The length of the CDR3 is 15 residues.

The chain is built from TRBV3-1 (or the pseudogene TRBV3-2) and TRBJ1-2; D is uncertain. The CDR3 loop spans 19 amino acids. V was clipped by 1 base and J by 8 bases, with 29 bases between them. CDR1 LGHDT and CDR2 YNNKEL come from the germline V gene (reference sequence). The CDR3 is CASSQVAGSLGISSGGYTF. CDR3 bases: TGTGCCAGCAGCCAAGTAGCGGGGTCCTTGGGGATTTCCTCGGGGGGCTACACCTTC.

This clone was picked up a small number of times. The J gene is TRBJ1-3, the V gene TRBV24-1; tentative D call: TRBD1 (5 bases). Germline V gene sequence: CDR1 KGHDR, CDR2 SFDVKD. The CDR3 totals 16 residues. V was clipped by 2 bases and J by 0 bases, with 10 bases between them. DNA for the CDR3: TGTGCCACCAGTGATTGGGCGACAGCCTCTGGAAACACCATATATTTT. It encodes CATSDWATASGNTIYF.

This clone was observed a single time. The germline gene is not matched at one end of the junction; a read error may be the cause. The CDR3 DNA reads as TGTGCTAGCAGCCTTTCCGACGGAGACTACGAGCAGTACTTC. Translation: CASSLSDGDYEQYF. The chain couples TRBV7-7 to TRBJ2-7; no firm D call. Germline V lookup: CDR1 SSHAT, CDR2 FNYEAQ (reference sequence). This CDR3 has 14 amino acids. The variable domain in full, completed from reference TRBV7-7 and TRBJ2-7, reads GAGVSQSPRYKVTKRGQDVTLRCDPISSHATLYWYQQALGQGPEFLTYFNYEAQPDKSGLPSDRFSAERPEGSISTLTIQRTEQRDSAMYRCASSLSDGDYEQYFGPGTRLTVT.

J is TRBJ2-7 and V is TRBV9; tentatively, D is TRBD1 or TRBD2 (5 bases each). The CDR3 spans 14 residues. The V gene lost 0 bases and the J gene lost 2 bases, with 9 bases spanning the gap. Germline V gene data show CDR1 as SGDLS and CDR2 as YYNGEE. The CDR3 nucleotides are TGTGCCAGCAGCGTAGGGGGGTTTACCTACGAGCAGTACTTC. Residues: CASSVGGFTYEQYF.

The chain links TRBV4-2 to TRBJ1-3; 9 bases agree with TRBD1. The CDR3 loop spans 21 amino acids. Germline lookup yields CDR1 LGHNA and CDR2 YNFKEQ. The J segment lost 2 bases and the V segment lost 0 bases, leaving 17 bases of the junction unmatched. This chain's CDR3 is CASSQEGGGTGLLQAGNTIYF. As DNA, the CDR3 is TGTGCCAGCAGCCAAGAAGGAGGCGGGACAGGGCTTTTGCAGGCTGGAAACACCATATATTTT.

This clone has only one observation. This chain links TRBV3-1 (or the pseudogene TRBV3-2) with TRBJ1-5; D gene uncertain. Germline V gene data show CDR1 as LGHDT and CDR2 as YNNKEL (reference sequence). The CDR3 covers 14 residues. V was pared by 1 base and J by 1 base, with 5 bases between. The CDR3 DNA sequence: TGTGCCAGCAGCCAAGTAGGCAGCAATCAGCCCCAGCATTTT. It is translated as CASSQVGSNQPQHF.

The gene calls are TRBV29-1 and TRBJ2-6, with D perhaps matching TRBD1 (7 bases). The ends were cut back, 0 bases at V and 1 base at J, with 13 bases in the middle. The V gene's germline CDR1 is SQVTM and CDR2 ANQGSEA. This CDR3 contains 17 residues. CDR3 region: CSVEDRGELSGANVLTF. For the CDR3, the DNA is TGCAGCGTTGAAGACAGGGGGGAACTTTCTGGGGCCAACGTCCTGACTTTC.

The chain carries TRBV9 and TRBJ2-1; TRBD2 aligns across 14 bases. V was pared by 4 bases and J by 7 bases, with 4 bases of the junction left unmatched. This CDR3 is built from 15 residues. Germline CDR1 and CDR2: SGDLS and YYNGEE. For the CDR3, the DNA is TGTGCCAGCAGCAGAGGGACTAGCGGGAGTAATGAGCAGTTCTTC. Its protein is CASSRGTSGSNEQFF.

This chain joins TRBV30 and TRBJ1-6; D uncertain. This CDR3 is 15 amino acids long. V lost 2 bases, J lost 7 bases, and 15 bases lay in between. Germline V gene data show CDR1 as GTSNPN and CDR2 as SVGIG (reference sequence). The CDR3 reads CAWSPPGPGNSPLHF. CDR3 nucleotide sequence: TGTGCCTGGAGTCCCCCCGGGCCGGGGAATTCACCCCTCCACTTT.

The rearrangement uses TRBV7-9 and TRBJ1-5; no firm D call. CDR1 SEHNR and CDR2 FQNEAQ come from the germline V gene (reference sequence). V was pared by 1 base and J by 8 bases, with 6 bases between. The CDR3 contains 12 residues. CDR3 amino acids: CASSLDVEPQHF. In nucleotides, the CDR3 is TGTGCCAGCAGCTTAGATGTTGAGCCCCAGCATTTT.